This passage covers 17 T cell receptor beta chains from one sample sequenced in a study of blood T cell repertoires in COVID-19 (dated by TCRdb to 2018 to 2021). Libraries came from the immunoSEQ multiplex PCR assay. In its TCRdb copy, this immuneACCESS table keeps in-frame sequences only and misses some clones. Where compared with another copy, unresolved V genes explain less than half of these, and the others have no known cause. The sample table shows tens of thousands of clones, and more than 65% are seen once. The ten largest account for over 25% of the sample. Sequencing input: peripheral blood. The receptors originated from a human donor in a cohort sampled during active COVID-19.

The chain has TRBV18 and TRBJ1-5, with 7 bases matching TRBD1. Germline V lookup: CDR1 KGHSH, CDR2 LQKENI. Trimming at V came to 3 bases and at J to 1 base, leaving 3 bases not matched to a gene. This CDR3 is 15 amino acids long. CDR3 in amino acids: CASSPPGQSNQPQHF. CDR3 DNA: TGTGCCAGCTCACCCCCGGGACAGAGCAATCAGCCCCAGCATTTT.

A few counts support this clone. The chain joins TRBV5-1 to TRBJ1-2; maybe TRBD1 (6 bases). V dropped 4 bases and J dropped 2 bases, with 15 bases sitting between them. Germline values: CDR1 SGHRS, CDR2 YFSETQ. The CDR3 is made up of 15 amino acids. DNA of the CDR3: TGCGCCAGCAGCCTCCAACAGGGTGGGAACTATGGCTACACCTTC. Translating gives CASSLQQGGNYGYTF.

The chain couples TRBV5-1 to TRBJ1-6, with 10 bases aligning to TRBD1. CDR3 length equals 16 residues. Germline CDR1 SGHRS, CDR2 YFSETQ. Germline trimming cut 4 bases from V and 5 bases from J; bases unmatched to any gene: 6. CDR3 DNA: TGCGCCAGCAGCCTAAGGACAGGGGGAAATAATTCACCCCTCCACTTT. Translating it yields CASSLRTGGNNSPLHF. The full variable domain, with the rest looked up from reference TRBV5-1 and TRBJ1-6, is KAGVTQTPRYLIKTRGQQVTLSCSPISGHRSVSWYQQTPGQGLQFLFEYFSETQRNKGNFPGRFSGRQFSNSRSEMNVSTLELGDSALYLCASSLRTGGNNSPLHFGNGTRLTVT.

The rearrangement joins TRBV29-1 to TRBJ2-3; D not certain. V was shortened by 0 bases and J by 0 bases, with 7 bases between the two germline ends. The germline V gene encodes CDR1 SQVTM and CDR2 ANQGSEA. The CDR3 consists of 14 residues. Here the CDR3 reads CSVEETASTDTQYF. DNA for the CDR3: TGCAGCGTTGAAGAAACAGCTAGCACAGATACGCAGTATTTT.

The V and J genes are TRBV19 and TRBJ1-6; D is ambiguous. Germline V gene data show CDR1 as LNHDA and CDR2 as SQIVND (reference sequence). Between the trimmed V and J ends, which lost 3 bases and 5 bases, there was a span of 17 bases. CDR3 size: 17 residues. The CDR3 region is CASSISSQVPHNSPLHF. In nucleotides, the CDR3 is TGTGCCAGTAGTATCAGCTCCCAGGTTCCCCATAATTCACCCCTCCACTTT. Together with reference TRBV19 and TRBJ1-6, the CDR3 gives the full variable domain: DGGITQSPKYLFRKEGQNVTLSCEQNLNHDAMYWYRQDPGQGLRLIYYSQIVNDFQKGDIAEGYSVSREKKESFPLTVTSAQKNPTAFYLCASSISSQVPHNSPLHFGNGTRLTVT.

The V and J genes are TRBV30 and TRBJ1-5, with D possibly TRBD1 on 5 matching bases. CDR3 length: 17 amino acids. Trimming took off 0 bases at V and 2 bases at J, with 17 bases between the two ends. From germline, CDR1 is GTSNPN and CDR2 SVGIG (reference sequence). The CDR3 reads CAWSVLRGSLGNQPQHF. DNA of the CDR3: TGTGCCTGGAGTGTACTTAGGGGCAGCCTCGGCAATCAGCCCCAGCATTTT.

This clone has only one observation. The gene calls are TRBV7-9 and TRBJ2-2, with D possibly being TRBD2 (5 bases). Germline-derived CDR1 and CDR2 are SEHNR and FQNEAQ (reference sequence). CDR3 size: 16 residues. Trimming shortened V by 3 bases and J by 6 bases, and 17 bases separated the two germline ends. The CDR3 sequence is CASSFPPDSLSGELFF. CDR3 DNA sequence: TGTGCCAGCAGCTTCCCCCCGGACTCCCTTTCCGGGGAGCTGTTTTTT.

V and J are TRBV3-1 (or the pseudogene TRBV3-2) and TRBJ1-6; D gene unclear. The CDR3 sequence is 14 residues long. The germline V and J ends were trimmed by 4 bases and 8 bases, with 12 bases remaining between them. Germline lookup yields CDR1 LGHDT and CDR2 YNNKEL (reference sequence). The CDR3 region is CASSRSREYSPLHF. CDR3 in DNA: TGTGCCAGCAGCCGATCTAGGGAGTATTCACCCCTCCACTTT.

This clone has only a few counts. The rearrangement links TRBV18 to TRBJ1-4; no definite D call. The V gene lost 2 bases and the J gene lost 0 bases, with 7 bases spanning the gap. This CDR3 is built from 15 residues. Per the germline V gene, CDR1 is KGHSH and CDR2 is LQKENI. The CDR3 loop reads CASSPELSTNEKLFF. CDR3 DNA: TGTGCCAGCTCACCAGAACTCTCAACTAATGAAAAACTGTTTTTT.

The chain joins TRBV2 to TRBJ1-5, with D uncertain. Germline V gene sequence: CDR1 SNHLY, CDR2 FYNNEI. The V end lost 6 bases, the J end lost 0 bases, and 9 bases lay between the germline ends. The CDR3 spans 14 residues. CDR3 bases: TGTGCCAGCAGCGAGGGTCATAGCAATCAGCCCCAGCATTTT. Its translation: CASSEGHSNQPQHF.

The chain joins TRBV20-1 to TRBJ2-1; 10 nucleotides match TRBD2. CDR3 size: 18 residues. Germline assignment: CDR1 DFQATT and CDR2 SNEGSKA (reference sequence). The J segment lost 0 bases and the V segment lost 6 bases, leaving 14 bases of the junction unmatched. As DNA, the CDR3 is TGCAGTGCCAGTTCATTTTCGGGACTAGCGACCTCCTACAATGAGCAGTTCTTC. Translating gives CSASSFSGLATSYNEQFF.

This clone has only one observation. The rearrangement joins TRBV5-1 to TRBJ2-2, with 7 nucleotides matching TRBD1. From germline, CDR1 is SGHRS and CDR2 YFSETQ. The CDR3 extends over 16 amino acids. V lost 4 bases, J lost 4 bases, and 10 bases stayed unmatched. CDR3: CASSPLGQGVTGELFF. CDR3 coding DNA: TGCGCCAGCAGCCCCTTGGGGCAGGGGGTCACCGGGGAGCTGTTTTTT.

With regard to this clone: This sample also contains other DNA sequences that code for the same CDR3. This chain connects TRBV2 to TRBJ2-3, with 9 bases that match TRBD1. CDR1 is SNHLY and CDR2 is FYNNEI in the germline V gene. The CDR3 extends over 14 amino acids. Trimming cost V 9 bases and J 3 bases; bases outside gene matches: 7. The chain's CDR3 is CASRTGAQTDTQYF. Here the CDR3 DNA reads TGTGCCAGTAGGACAGGGGCCCAAACAGATACGCAGTATTTT.

The rearrangement uses TRBV29-1 and TRBJ1-1, with 8 bases aligning to TRBD1. V lost 4 bases and J lost 1; bases outside the gene matches: 5. Germline lookup yields CDR1 SQVTM and CDR2 ANQGSEA. The CDR3 runs 14 residues. CDR3 amino acids: CSVALGTGNTEAFF. As DNA, the CDR3 is TGCAGCGTTGCATTGGGGACAGGGAACACTGAAGCTTTCTTT.

J is TRBJ1-5 and V is TRBV6-5, with 8 bases aligning to TRBD1. The germline gives CDR1 MNHEY, CDR2 SVGAGI. V shed 7 bases, J shed 6 bases, and the junction held 5 bases outside the gene matches. The CDR3 totals 13 residues. The CDR3 DNA reads as TGTGCCAGCACTCCCAGGGGGCGTCAGCCCCAGCATTTT. Translated: CASTPRGRQPQHF.

The chain is built from TRBV4-3 and TRBJ2-1, with 11 bases aligning to TRBD2. The ends lost 0 bases at V and 9 bases at J; junction bases unmatched: 4. Germline assignment: CDR1 LGHNA and CDR2 YSLEER. The CDR3 runs to 15 residues. The CDR3 reads CASSQDSGGAREQFF. As DNA, the CDR3 is TGCGCCAGCAGCCAAGATAGCGGGGGGGCTCGTGAGCAGTTCTTC.

This clone came up a few times. The chain links TRBV28 to TRBJ2-7, with a tentative D call TRBD2 (6 bases). The V end lost 6 bases, the J end lost 3 bases, and 15 bases lay between the germline ends. The CDR3 totals 14 residues. The germline CDR1 and CDR2 sequences are MDHEN and SYDVKM. CDR3 residues: CASRGSGEYYEQYF. CDR3 nucleotide sequence: TGTGCCAGCAGAGGTAGCGGAGAGTACTACGAGCAGTACTTC.